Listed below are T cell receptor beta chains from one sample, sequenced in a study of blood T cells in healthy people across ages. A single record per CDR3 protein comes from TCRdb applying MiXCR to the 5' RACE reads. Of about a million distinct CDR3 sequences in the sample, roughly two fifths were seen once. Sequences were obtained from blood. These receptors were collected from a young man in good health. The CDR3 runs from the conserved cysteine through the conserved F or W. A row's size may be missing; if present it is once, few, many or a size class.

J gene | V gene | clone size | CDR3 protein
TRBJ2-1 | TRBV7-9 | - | CASSFGDFYNEQFF
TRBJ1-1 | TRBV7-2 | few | CASSLTGQLNTEAFF
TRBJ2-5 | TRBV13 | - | CASRMDRGETQYF
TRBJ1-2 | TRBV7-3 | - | CASSSTGIGGGNYGYTF
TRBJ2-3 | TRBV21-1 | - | CASSHRDTGTDTQYF
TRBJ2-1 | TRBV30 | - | CAWIKSIHEQFF
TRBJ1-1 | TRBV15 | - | CATSRERAPGTEAFF
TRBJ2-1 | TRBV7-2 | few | CASSLAVGWYNEQFF
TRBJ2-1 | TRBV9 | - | CASSAGTSLWNEQFF
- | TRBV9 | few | CASSVGSPIGDIQYF
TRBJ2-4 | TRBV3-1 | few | CASSQTNSLRYF
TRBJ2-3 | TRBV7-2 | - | CAGSLGGITDTQYF
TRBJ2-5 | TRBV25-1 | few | CASSDPGQGQTQYF
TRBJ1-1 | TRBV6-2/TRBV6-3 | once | CASSYDRTGGVGSTEAFF
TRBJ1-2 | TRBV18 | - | CASSTPGYKSYTF
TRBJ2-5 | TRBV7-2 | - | CASSLVTLGETQYF
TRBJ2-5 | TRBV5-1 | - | CASSFGDRDQETQYF
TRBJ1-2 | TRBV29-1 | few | CSVRGGLYGYTF
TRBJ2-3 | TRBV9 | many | CASSPRQDTDTQYF
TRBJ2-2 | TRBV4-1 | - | CASSPLGAGPSNTGELFF
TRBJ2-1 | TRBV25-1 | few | CASSDPRQGWEQFF
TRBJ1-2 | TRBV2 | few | CASSPGTSGYGYTF
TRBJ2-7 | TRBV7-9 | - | CASSLAGSCNEQYF
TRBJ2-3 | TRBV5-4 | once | CASISGGMTSTDTQYF
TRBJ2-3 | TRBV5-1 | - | CASRVGGGTDTQYF
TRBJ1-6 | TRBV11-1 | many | CASSVNYNSPLHF
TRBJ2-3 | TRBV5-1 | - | CASSSVAGGGTDTQYF
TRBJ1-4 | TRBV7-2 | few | CASSLTGDRNEKLFF
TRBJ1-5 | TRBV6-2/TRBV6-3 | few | CASSDRTEQPQHF
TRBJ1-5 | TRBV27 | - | CASSYRPLNQPRHF
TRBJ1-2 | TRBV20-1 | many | CSARPLQDGTNYGYTF
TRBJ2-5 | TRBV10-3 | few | CAISAGTSGPQETQYF
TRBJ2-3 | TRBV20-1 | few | CSALTSGGGDTQYF
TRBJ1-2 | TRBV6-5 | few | CASSSLDKKNGYTF
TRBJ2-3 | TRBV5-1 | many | CASSFPPGTSGYF
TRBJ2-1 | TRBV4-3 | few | CASSQGGVGDNEQFF
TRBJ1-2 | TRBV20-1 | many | CSASQGADYGYTF
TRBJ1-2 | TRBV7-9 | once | CASSPIRGPLPNYGYTF
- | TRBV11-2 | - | CASSLAGGADSYEQYF
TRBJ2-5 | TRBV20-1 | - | CSARGQEETQYF
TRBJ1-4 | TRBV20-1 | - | CSARASGTGANEKLFF
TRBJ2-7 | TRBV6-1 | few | CASSSRSVTSYEQYF
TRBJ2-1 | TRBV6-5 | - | CASRLRSSYNEQFF
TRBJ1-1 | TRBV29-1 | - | CSVAAWTRRSNTEAFF
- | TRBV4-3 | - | CASSQGHNEQYF
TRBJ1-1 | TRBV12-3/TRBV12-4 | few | CASSPPRSGGVEAFF
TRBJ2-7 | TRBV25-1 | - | CASSDPTGGEQYF
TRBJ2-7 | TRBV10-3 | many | CAIKYDRGLSYEQYF
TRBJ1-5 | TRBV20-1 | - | CSAVAVYQWADQPQHF
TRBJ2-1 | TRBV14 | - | CASSQVPRTKCNEQFF
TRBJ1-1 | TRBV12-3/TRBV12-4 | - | CATQTGTGSSEAFF
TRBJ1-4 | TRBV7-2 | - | CASGRTGAVEKLFF
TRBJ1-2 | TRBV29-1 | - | CSARTGGNNYGYTF
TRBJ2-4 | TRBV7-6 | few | CASSLGQEGNIQYF
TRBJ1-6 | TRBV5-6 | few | CASSLGQGSMDSPLHF
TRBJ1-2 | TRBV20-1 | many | CSAGGGHYGYTF
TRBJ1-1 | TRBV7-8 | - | CASSQGVIGKTEAFF
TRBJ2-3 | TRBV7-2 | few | CASSSSGTELGFTQYF
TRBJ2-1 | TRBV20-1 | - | CSARDRGGAYNEQFF